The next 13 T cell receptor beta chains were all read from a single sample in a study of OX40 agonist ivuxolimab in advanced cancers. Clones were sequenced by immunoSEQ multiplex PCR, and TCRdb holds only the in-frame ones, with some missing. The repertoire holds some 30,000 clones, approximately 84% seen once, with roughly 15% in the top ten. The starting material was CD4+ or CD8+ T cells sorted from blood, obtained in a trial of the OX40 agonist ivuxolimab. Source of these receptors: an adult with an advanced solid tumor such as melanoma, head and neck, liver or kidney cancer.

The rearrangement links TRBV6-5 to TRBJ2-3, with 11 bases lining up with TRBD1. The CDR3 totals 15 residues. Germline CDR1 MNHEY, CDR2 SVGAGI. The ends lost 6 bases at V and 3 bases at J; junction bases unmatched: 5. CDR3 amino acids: CASSRGTGGTDTQYF. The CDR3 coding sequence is TGTGCCAGCAGCCGCGGGACAGGGGGGACAGATACGCAGTATTTT.

The CDR3 spells CASSIGIGEAFF. The CDR3 DNA follows: TGTGCCAGTAGTATCGGGATAGGTGAAGCTTTCTTT. This rearrangement joins TRBV19 to TRBJ1-1; the D is unclear. The germline V gene encodes CDR1 LNHDA and CDR2 SQIVND (reference sequence). This CDR3 is 12 amino acids long. The V end lost 3 bases, the J end lost 7 bases, and 9 bases lay between the germline ends.

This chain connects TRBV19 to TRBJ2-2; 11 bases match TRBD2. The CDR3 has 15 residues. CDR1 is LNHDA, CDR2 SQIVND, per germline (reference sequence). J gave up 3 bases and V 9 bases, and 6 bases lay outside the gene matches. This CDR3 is CASSGLAEYTGELFF. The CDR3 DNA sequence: TGTGCCAGCTCGGGACTAGCGGAATACACCGGGGAGCTGTTTTTT.

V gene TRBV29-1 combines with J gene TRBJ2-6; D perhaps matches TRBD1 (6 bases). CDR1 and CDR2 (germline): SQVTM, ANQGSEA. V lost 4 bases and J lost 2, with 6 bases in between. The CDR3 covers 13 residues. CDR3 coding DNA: TGCAGCGTTGGGGGGCCTGGGGCCAACGTCCTGACTTTC. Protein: CSVGGPGANVLTF.

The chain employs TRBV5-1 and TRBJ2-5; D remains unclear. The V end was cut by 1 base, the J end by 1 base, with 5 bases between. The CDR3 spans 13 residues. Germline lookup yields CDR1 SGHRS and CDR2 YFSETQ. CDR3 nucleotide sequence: TGCGCCAGCAGCTTGCACCTCCAAGAGACCCAGTACTTC. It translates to CASSLHLQETQYF.

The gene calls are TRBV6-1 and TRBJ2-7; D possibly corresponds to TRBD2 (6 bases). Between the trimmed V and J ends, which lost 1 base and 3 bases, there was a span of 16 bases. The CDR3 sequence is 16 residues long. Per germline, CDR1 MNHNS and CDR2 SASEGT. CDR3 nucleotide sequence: TGTGCCAGCAGTGAAGAAGGTCTAGCGAGCTTCTACGAGCAGTACTTC. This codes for CASSEEGLASFYEQYF.

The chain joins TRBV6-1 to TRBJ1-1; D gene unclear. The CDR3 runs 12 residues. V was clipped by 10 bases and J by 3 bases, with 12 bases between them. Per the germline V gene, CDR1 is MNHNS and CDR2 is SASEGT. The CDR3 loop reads CATYQRDTEAFF. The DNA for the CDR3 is TGTGCCACCTACCAAAGGGACACTGAAGCTTTCTTT.

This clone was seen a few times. CDR3 bases: TGCAGCGTCTCACCGAACTCCTACGAGCAGTACTTC. Its protein is CSVSPNSYEQYF. The chain joins TRBV29-1 to TRBJ2-7, with D unresolved. Germline CDR1 reads SQVTM; CDR2 reads ANQGSEA. Trimming removed 6 bases at V and 0 bases at J, with 9 bases between. The CDR3 runs 12 residues.

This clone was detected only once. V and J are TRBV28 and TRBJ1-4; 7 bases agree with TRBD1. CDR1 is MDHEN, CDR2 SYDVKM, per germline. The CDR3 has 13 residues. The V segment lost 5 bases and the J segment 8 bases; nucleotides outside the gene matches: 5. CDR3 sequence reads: CASSHRGDEKLFF. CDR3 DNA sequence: TGTGCCAGCAGTCACAGGGGAGACGAAAAACTGTTTTTT.

The chain's CDR3 is CASSQTGAPNYEQYF. The CDR3 DNA reads TGCGCCAGCAGCCAGACAGGGGCCCCGAACTACGAGCAGTACTTC. V usage is TRBV4-1 and J usage is TRBJ2-7; 8 nucleotides agree with TRBD1. The CDR3 consists of 15 residues. The germline V gene has CDR1 MGHRA and CDR2 YSYEKL. V was pared by 3 bases and J by 3 bases, with 7 bases of the junction left unmatched.

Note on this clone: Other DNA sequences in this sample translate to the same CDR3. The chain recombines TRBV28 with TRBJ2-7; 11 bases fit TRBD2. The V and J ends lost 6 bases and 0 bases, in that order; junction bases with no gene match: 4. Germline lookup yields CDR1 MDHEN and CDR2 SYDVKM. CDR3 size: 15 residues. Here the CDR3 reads CASSLTSGSSYEQYF. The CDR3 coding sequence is TGTGCCAGCAGCTTAACTAGCGGGAGCTCCTACGAGCAGTACTTC.

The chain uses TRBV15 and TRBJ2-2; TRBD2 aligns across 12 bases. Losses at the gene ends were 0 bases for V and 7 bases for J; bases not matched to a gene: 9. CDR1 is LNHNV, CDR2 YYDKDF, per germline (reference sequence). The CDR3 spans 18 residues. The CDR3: CATSRDRGLAGRHGELFF. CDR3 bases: TGTGCCACCAGCAGAGACCGGGGACTAGCGGGCAGACACGGGGAGCTGTTTTTT.

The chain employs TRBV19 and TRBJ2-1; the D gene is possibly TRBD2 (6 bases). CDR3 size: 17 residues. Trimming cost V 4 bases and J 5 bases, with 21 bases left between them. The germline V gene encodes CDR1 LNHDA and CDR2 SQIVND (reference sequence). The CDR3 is CASSNFGGTLKDNEQFF. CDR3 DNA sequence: TGTGCCAGTAGTAATTTCGGCGGGACTCTAAAAGACAATGAGCAGTTCTTC. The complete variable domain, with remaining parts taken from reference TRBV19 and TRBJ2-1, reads DGGITQSPKYLFRKEGQNVTLSCEQNLNHDAMYWYRQDPGQGLRLIYYSQIVNDFQKGDIAEGYSVSREKKESFPLTVTSAQKNPTAFYLCASSNFGGTLKDNEQFFGPGTRLTVL.